A single sample gave rise to the 15 T cell receptor beta chains below, sequenced in a study of T cell clonality in common variable immunodeficiency. TCRdb's copy holds only in-frame clones and misses some; the assay was immunoSEQ multiplex PCR. Observed in the sample are approximately 20,000 clones, none of them singletons. Study-level points and caveats: Reportedly, TCR beta sequences from common variable immunodeficiency showed fewer deletions and N-nucleotide insertions.

No antigen has been assigned to these receptors. The sample comprised peripheral blood mononuclear cells. The receptors were sampled from a human donor with common variable immunodeficiency.

This clone has ten or more counts. The sequenced fragment ends 3 residues before the CDR3 boundary, so the rest is inferred from the germline J gene. The genes are TRBV14 and TRBJ1-4; 7 nucleotides align to TRBD1. The germline V gene encodes CDR1 SGHDN and CDR2 FVKESK. Unmatched junction bases numbered 13, after V lost 4 bases and J lost 8 bases. The CDR3 has 16 amino acids. CDR3 bases read: TGTGCCAGCAGCCCGGAGAACAGGGGACGAAGCGAAAAA. This sequence encodes CASSPENRGRSEK. The full-length CDR3 reads as CASSPENRGRSEKLFF.

This clone was seen at least ten times. The CDR3 goes on 3 residues after the read ends, and that part is filled in from the germline J gene. The V and J genes are TRBV20-1 and TRBJ2-7, with 8 nucleotides matching TRBD1. The CDR3 totals 16 residues. The junction had 16 bases not matched to a gene; V was cut back by 3 bases and J by 6 bases. Per the germline V gene, CDR1 is DFQATT and CDR2 is SNEGSKA (reference sequence). The CDR3 here is CSASRTGSGFSLEQYF. The CDR3 bases that were read are TGCAGTGCTAGCCGGACAGGGTCTGGTTTTTCTCTCGAG.

This clone was seen many times. The read ends 3 residues shy of where the CDR3 ends; the end is completed using the germline J gene. J is TRBJ2-2 and V is TRBV5-1, with 10 positions matching TRBD1. The CDR3 covers 16 residues. Losses at the gene ends were 4 bases for V and 6 bases for J; bases not matched to a gene: 9. Germline V gives CDR1 SGHRS, CDR2 YFSETQ. CDR3 amino acids: CASSPGWTGGSGELFF. The part of the CDR3 DNA that was read is TGCGCCAGCAGCCCGGGGTGGACAGGGGGTTCCGGGGAG.

This clone was found many times. The sequenced fragment ends 3 residues before the CDR3 boundary, so the rest is inferred from the germline J gene. The rearrangement uses TRBV20-1 and TRBJ1-5; unclear D gene. CDR1 and CDR2 (germline): DFQATT, SNEGSKA (reference sequence). The CDR3 totals 16 residues. Trimming shortened V by 0 bases and J by 3 bases, and 15 bases separated the two germline ends. CDR3 protein: CSAREEWQADNQPQHF. The DNA read from the CDR3 is TGCAGTGCTAGAGAAGAGTGGCAGGCCGACAATCAGCCC.

This clone was detected many times. The CDR3 goes on 3 residues after the read ends, and that part is filled in from the germline J gene. This chain connects TRBV19 to TRBJ2-7, with TRBD1 as a possible D gene (5 bases). This CDR3 is 13 amino acids long. Germline values: CDR1 LNHDA, CDR2 SQIVND (reference sequence). V dropped 6 bases and J dropped 2 bases, with 11 bases sitting between them. The CDR3 region is CASSPRVTYEQYF. Incomplete CDR3 DNA: TGTGCCAGTAGCCCCAGGGTTACCTACGAG.

This clone occurred many times. The read finishes 3 residues shy of the CDR3 end, and the germline J gene is used to complete it. The V call is TRBV4-2, the J call TRBJ1-2, with D maybe TRBD1 (6 bases). Germline lookup yields CDR1 LGHNA and CDR2 YNFKEQ. V was cut by 0 bases and J by 4 bases, with 12 bases left in between. This CDR3 spans 15 amino acids. CDR3 DNA, as far as it was read: TGTGCCAGCAGCCAAGAGCAGGGGATTCGCTATGGC. Translated: CASSQEQGIRYG. The full-length CDR3 reads as CASSQEQGIRYGYTF.

This clone has at least ten counts. The CDR3 extends 3 residues past the end of the read, so its final part is completed from the germline J gene. The rearrangement uses TRBV5-1 and TRBJ2-3, with D possibly matching TRBD1 (5 bases). There are 14 residues in the CDR3. V lost 3 bases to trimming and J lost 1 base, with 9 bases between them. CDR1 is SGHRS, CDR2 YFSETQ, per germline. The CDR3 DNA, read in part, is TGCGCCAGCAGCTGGGGCGGAGGCACAGATACG. Translating it yields CASSWGGGTDT. The whole CDR3 reads CASSWGGGTDTQYF.

In this sample, this clone turned up many times. The read ends 3 residues shy of where the CDR3 ends; the end is completed using the germline J gene. The rearrangement uses TRBV19 and TRBJ1-1; D uncertain. Trimming shortened V by 5 bases and J by 4 bases, and 8 bases separated the two germline ends. CDR3 size: 12 residues. Per the germline V gene, CDR1 is LNHDA and CDR2 is SQIVND (reference sequence). CDR3 region: CASSRGGTEAFF. The covered CDR3 bases are TGTGCCAGTAGTCGGGGTGGCACTGAA.

Comment on this clone: The DNA ends 3 residues before the CDR3 does, and the rest of the CDR3 is filled in from the germline J gene. V and J are TRBV20-1 and TRBJ2-7, with 7 bases aligning to TRBD1. The V segment lost 6 bases and the J segment 4 bases; nucleotides outside the gene matches: 9. CDR3 length equals 13 residues. Germline V gene sequence: CDR1 DFQATT, CDR2 SNEGSKA (reference sequence). The CDR3 sequence is CSAIRQGVYEQYF. The CDR3 bases that were read are TGCAGTGCCATCAGACAGGGAGTGTACGAG.

This clone has just a few counts. The read ends 3 residues before the CDR3 terminus; that terminus is restored from the germline J gene. The rearrangement uses TRBV7-3 and TRBJ2-1, with 9 bases that match TRBD2. The CDR3 covers 14 residues. The germline CDR1 and CDR2 sequences are SGHTA and FQGTGA. The junction had 4 bases not matched to a gene; V was cut back by 5 bases and J by 5 bases. CDR3 sequence reads: CASSPGLAHNEQFF. Incomplete CDR3 DNA: TGTGCCAGCAGCCCGGGACTAGCCCACAATGAG.

This clone has a count of ten or more. The CDR3 end falls 3 residues outside the read, so it is completed with the germline J gene. The chain joins TRBV28 to TRBJ2-1, with TRBD1 matching 11 bases. Unmatched junction bases numbered 9, after V lost 7 bases and J lost 7 bases. CDR3 size: 15 residues. Germline CDR1 and CDR2: MDHEN and SYDVKM. The CDR3 loop reads CASKPPGQGGNEQFF. The covered CDR3 bases are TGTGCCAGCAAACCTCCGGGACAGGGGGGTAATGAG.

This clone was recorded at least ten times. The CDR3 extends 3 residues past the end of the read, so its final part is completed from the germline J gene. The rearrangement joins TRBV5-5 to TRBJ1-2, with D possibly TRBD1 on 6 matching bases. The germline CDR1 and CDR2 sequences are SGHKS and YYEKEE (reference sequence). This CDR3 has 13 amino acids. The sequenced CDR3 bases are TGTGCCAGCAGCTTGGACTGGGGGGGCGGC. Its protein product is CASSLDWGGG. The full CDR3 reads CASSLDWGGGYTF.

This clone was found a few times. The read is 3 residues too short to cover the CDR3 end, so that end is filled in from the germline J gene. The chain carries TRBV7-9 and TRBJ1-3; unclear D gene. Germline loops: CDR1 SEHNR, CDR2 FQNEAQ (reference sequence). V was trimmed by 5 bases and J by 2 bases, leaving 4 bases between them. The CDR3 has 12 residues. CDR3 bases read: TGTGCCAGCAGCCAGACTGGAAACACC. Amino acids: CASSQTGNT. The CDR3 as a whole reads CASSQTGNTIYF.

This clone was seen repeatedly, ten times or more. The read halts 3 residues ahead of the CDR3 end, with the missing end drawn from the germline J gene. The V call is TRBV7-2, the J call TRBJ2-7; D possibly corresponds to TRBD1 (6 bases). The CDR3 is 15 amino acids. V lost 5 bases to trimming and J lost 0 bases, with 14 bases between them. CDR1 and CDR2 from the germline V gene are SGHTA and FQGNSA. This CDR3 is CASSKTRTASYEQYF. Partial CDR3 DNA: TGTGCCAGCAGCAAGACACGGACAGCCTCCTACGAG.

This clone was seen repeatedly, ten times or more. The CDR3 extends 3 residues past the end of the read, so its final part is completed from the germline J gene. The chain carries TRBV9 and TRBJ1-5; D is undetermined. This CDR3 has 14 amino acids. CDR1 and CDR2 from the germline V gene are SGDLS and YYNGEE. Trimming removed 0 bases from V and 3 bases from J, with 7 bases in between. CDR3 residues: CASSVGDINQPQHF. Partial CDR3 DNA: TGTGCCAGCAGCGTAGGTGACATCAATCAGCCC. Full variable domain (rest looked up from reference TRBV9 and TRBJ1-5): DSGVTQTPKHLITATGQRVTLRCSPRSGDLSVYWYQQSLDQGLQFLIQYYNGEERAKGNILERFSAQQFPDLHSELNLSSLELGDSALYFCASSVGDINQPQHFGDGTRLSIL.